One and the same sample provided the 27 T cell receptor beta chains below, sequenced in a study of cytomegalovirus exposure and HLA in healthy donors. The PCR contained 60 Vbeta and 13 Jbeta primers. The protocol was immunoSEQ multiplex PCR, while the TCRdb copy is restricted to in-frame clones and leaves out a portion. The repertoire holds some 140,000 clones, with about 87% as singletons. Sequenced material: PBMCs. The receptors were sampled from a woman in her twenties or thirties in good health and CMV-seronegative.

The genes are TRBV28 and TRBJ2-2; 7 bases fit TRBD1. J gave up 4 bases and V 6 bases, and 11 bases lay outside the gene matches. This CDR3 region has 16 residues. Germline values: CDR1 MDHEN, CDR2 SYDVKM. DNA for the CDR3: TGTGCCAGCAGCTCCCCTGGGACAGTGGGCACCGGGGAGCTGTTTTTT. This translates into CASSSPGTVGTGELFF.

This chain uses TRBV27 with TRBJ2-3; possible D gene TRBD1, 6 bases. The CDR3 runs to 15 residues. Looked up from germline, CDR1 is MNHEY and CDR2 is SMNVEV (reference sequence). V lost 4 bases to trimming and J lost 9 bases, with 20 bases between them. The CDR3, as DNA: TGTGCCAGCAGTTCCGTCAATACAGGGACCGGAACGCAGTATTTT. This codes for CASSSVNTGTGTQYF.

The rearrangement links TRBV6-4 to TRBJ2-3; unclear D gene. Germline V CDR1 and CDR2: MRHNA, SNTAGT. There are 14 residues in the CDR3. The V and J ends lost 4 bases and 2 bases respectively, with 10 bases between them. DNA for the CDR3: TGTGCCAGCAGTGCGCCAGTCCCCACAGATACGCAGTATTTT. Protein product: CASSAPVPTDTQYF.

This chain uses TRBV19 with TRBJ2-2; a possible D gene is TRBD2 (5 bases). Per the germline V gene, CDR1 is LNHDA and CDR2 is SQIVND (reference sequence). With 2 bases removed from V and 3 bases from J, the gap between germline ends came to 13 bases. CDR3 length equals 16 residues. The CDR3 here is CASSISEARYTGELFF. The CDR3 DNA follows: TGTGCCAGTAGTATATCGGAGGCTAGGTACACCGGGGAGCTGTTTTTT.

The chain has TRBV5-1 and TRBJ1-1; D may be TRBD1 (6 bases). The CDR3 extends over 15 amino acids. Germline V gives CDR1 SGHRS, CDR2 YFSETQ. Trimming removed 2 bases from V and 6 bases from J, with 17 bases in between. This chain's CDR3 is CASSFGQGLFSEAFF. In nucleotides, the CDR3 is TGCGCCAGCAGCTTTGGCCAGGGGTTATTCTCTGAAGCTTTCTTT.

The V call is TRBV27, the J call TRBJ2-3; D gene uncertain. Trimming removed 1 base at V and 1 base at J, with 12 bases between. This CDR3 has 16 residues. Germline-derived CDR1 and CDR2 are MNHEY and SMNVEV (reference sequence). The CDR3 DNA is TGTGCCAGCAGTTTATACGGGTTTGGCGGCACAGATACGCAGTATTTT. Its translation: CASSLYGFGGTDTQYF.

The rearrangement joins TRBV19 to TRBJ1-2, with a weak D call TRBD1 (5 bases). The length of the CDR3 is 16 residues. The V end was cut by 5 bases, the J end by 2 bases, with 18 bases between. The germline gives CDR1 LNHDA, CDR2 SQIVND (reference sequence). The chain's CDR3 is CASSPHGTAENYGYTF. CDR3 DNA: TGTGCCAGTAGTCCCCACGGGACTGCGGAGAACTATGGCTACACCTTC. Combining the CDR3 with reference TRBV19 and TRBJ1-2 gives the whole variable domain DGGITQSPKYLFRKEGQNVTLSCEQNLNHDAMYWYRQDPGQGLRLIYYSQIVNDFQKGDIAEGYSVSREKKESFPLTVTSAQKNPTAFYLCASSPHGTAENYGYTFGSGTRLTVV.

Here the CDR3 DNA reads TGTGCCAGCAGCTCAGTGTATCTAGCGGAAACCTACGAGCAGTACTTC. Translation: CASSSVYLAETYEQYF. This chain joins TRBV7-8 and TRBJ2-7, with 7 bases matching TRBD2. The CDR3 length is 16 residues. The germline V gene encodes CDR1 SGHVS and CDR2 FQNEAQ. With 4 bases clipped from V and 2 bases from J, the junction kept 11 bases outside the gene matches.

With respect to this clone: Different DNA sequences within this sample yield the same CDR3. J is TRBJ2-7 and V is TRBV28; D is unclear. This CDR3 comprises 12 residues. The V gene lost 2 bases and the J gene lost 3 bases, with 5 bases spanning the gap. CDR1 is MDHEN, CDR2 SYDVKM, per germline. The CDR3 sequence: CASSLVGYEQYF. CDR3 DNA sequence: TGTGCCAGCAGTTTAGTCGGCTACGAGCAGTACTTC.

The rearrangement links TRBV19 to TRBJ2-1; 14 positions match TRBD2. The CDR3 covers 16 residues. The trim removed 4 bases at V and 6 bases at J, leaving 5 bases unmatched. The germline CDR1 and CDR2 sequences are LNHDA and SQIVND (reference sequence). The CDR3: CASSTRLAGGGNEQFF. CDR3 in DNA: TGTGCCAGTAGTACTAGACTAGCGGGAGGGGGCAATGAGCAGTTCTTC.

The rearrangement joins TRBV7-2 to TRBJ2-2; D is perhaps TRBD2 (5 bases). V lost 5 bases and J 4 bases, leaving 11 bases between the germline ends. The CDR3 is 14 residues long. Germline V gene data show CDR1 as SGHTA and CDR2 as FQGNSA. In DNA, the CDR3 is TGTGCCAGCAGCCCCGGTGAGGGCACCGGGGAGCTGTTTTTT. It codes for CASSPGEGTGELFF.

V and J are TRBV6-5 and TRBJ2-1; D perhaps matches TRBD2 (6 bases). There are 15 residues in the CDR3. In germline, CDR1 is MNHEY, CDR2 SVGAGI. The ends were cut back, 5 bases at V and 0 bases at J, with 11 bases in the middle. The CDR3 here is CASSTGLGSYNEQFF. CDR3 in DNA: TGTGCCAGCAGTACGGGACTCGGCTCCTACAATGAGCAGTTCTTC.

This chain links TRBV5-8 with TRBJ1-5; the D is unclear. Looked up from germline, CDR1 is SGHTS and CDR2 is YDEGEE. Trimming pared 2 bases from V and 2 bases from J, leaving 8 bases between. This CDR3 contains 14 residues. CDR3 sequence (DNA): TGTGCCAGCAGCTTCTTAGGAGGCAATCAGCCCCAGCATTTT. Translation gives CASSFLGGNQPQHF.

This rearrangement joins TRBV29-1 to TRBJ2-5; 7 bases line up with TRBD1. CDR1 is SQVTM, CDR2 ANQGSEA, per germline. This CDR3 contains 14 residues. V shed 5 bases and J 5 bases; nucleotides not matched to a gene: 11. The CDR3 here is CSVTTGVGWETQYF. DNA of the CDR3: TGCAGCGTTACAACAGGGGTTGGGTGGGAGACCCAGTACTTC.

This rearrangement joins TRBV5-1 to TRBJ2-7, with D possibly being TRBD2 (5 bases). The CDR3 consists of 17 residues. Trimming took off 4 bases at V and 5 bases at J, with 25 bases between the two ends. Germline V CDR1 and CDR2: SGHRS, YFSETQ. CDR3: CASSPRKVFGPGNEQYF. The CDR3 nucleotides read TGCGCCAGCAGCCCACGGAAGGTCTTTGGGCCGGGGAACGAGCAGTACTTC.

CDR3 in amino acids: CASSRLRSTDTQYF. The CDR3 DNA sequence: TGTGCCAGCTCGCGGCTTCGTAGCACAGATACGCAGTATTTT. The chain joins TRBV6-6 to TRBJ2-3; unclear D gene. The CDR3 spans 14 residues. Germline V CDR1 and CDR2: MNHNY, SVGAGI (reference sequence). Trimming took off 8 bases at V and 0 bases at J, with 12 bases between the two ends.

The chain uses TRBV7-2 and TRBJ2-5; tentatively, D is TRBD2 (6 bases). CDR1 is SGHTA and CDR2 is FQGNSA in the germline V gene. V lost 0 bases and J 4 bases, leaving 15 bases between the germline ends. The CDR3 loop spans 16 amino acids. The CDR3 spells CASSLASLGGGETQYF. In DNA, the CDR3 is TGTGCCAGCAGCTTAGCGTCCCTTGGGGGAGGAGAGACCCAGTACTTC.

This chain connects TRBV28 to TRBJ2-3, with 7 bases fitting TRBD2. Germline assignment: CDR1 MDHEN and CDR2 SYDVKM. The CDR3 has 15 residues. Unmatched junction bases numbered 13, after V lost 7 bases and J lost 6 bases. DNA of the CDR3: TGTGCCAGCATCGGGACTACCCTTACGTTGGATACGCAGTATTTT. Translated, it gives CASIGTTLTLDTQYF.

Only one count was recorded for this clone. The chain joins TRBV5-1 to TRBJ1-4; 10 nucleotides match TRBD1. V shed 4 bases and J 0 bases; nucleotides not matched to a gene: 3. This CDR3 contains 16 residues. Germline V gene lookup returns CDR1 SGHRS and CDR2 YFSETQ. CDR3 region: CASSDGQGATNEKLFF. As DNA, the CDR3 is TGCGCCAGCAGCGATGGACAGGGGGCAACTAATGAAAAACTGTTTTTT. The entire variable domain, with the rest obtained from reference TRBV5-1 and TRBJ1-4, is as follows: KAGVTQTPRYLIKTRGQQVTLSCSPISGHRSVSWYQQTPGQGLQFLFEYFSETQRNKGNFPGRFSGRQFSNSRSEMNVSTLELGDSALYLCASSDGQGATNEKLFFGSGTQLSVL.

This chain connects TRBV7-2 to TRBJ2-5; the D gene is possibly TRBD2 (5 bases). CDR3 size: 15 residues. Trimming cost V 5 bases and J 2 bases, with 15 bases left between them. Germline V gene sequence: CDR1 SGHTA, CDR2 FQGNSA. The CDR3 is CASSPPGSFQETQYF. The DNA for the CDR3 is TGTGCCAGCAGCCCACCGGGGAGCTTTCAAGAGACCCAGTACTTC.

V usage is TRBV7-2 and J usage is TRBJ2-1, with unresolved D. Germline V gene data show CDR1 as SGHTA and CDR2 as FQGNSA. CDR3 size: 11 residues. V was pared by 7 bases and J by 3 bases, with 4 bases between. CDR3 amino acids: CASTLYNEQFF. CDR3 DNA: TGTGCCAGCACCCTCTACAATGAGCAGTTCTTC.

The V and J genes are TRBV19 and TRBJ1-1, with 9 positions matching TRBD1. Unmatched junction bases numbered 5, after V lost 5 bases and J lost 1 base. This CDR3 has 15 amino acids. Germline V gives CDR1 LNHDA, CDR2 SQIVND (reference sequence). The CDR3 spells CASSWTGVGNTEAFF. The CDR3 nucleotides read TGTGCCAGTAGTTGGACAGGGGTGGGGAACACTGAAGCTTTCTTT.

The V and J genes are TRBV5-6 and TRBJ2-5, with a weak D call TRBD1 (6 bases). V lost 4 bases and J 5 bases, leaving 18 bases between the germline ends. CDR3 length: 15 amino acids. Germline-derived CDR1 and CDR2 are SGHDT and YYEEEE. The CDR3 coding sequence is TGTGCCAGCAGCGACCAACCGACAGGAAGGGAGACCCAGTACTTC. Its translation: CASSDQPTGRETQYF.

The chain is built from TRBV7-9 and TRBJ2-2; 8 nucleotides agree with TRBD2. V was pared by 5 bases and J by 8 bases, with 16 bases of the junction left unmatched. This CDR3 is built from 17 residues. Germline V gene lookup returns CDR1 SEHNR and CDR2 FQNEAQ (reference sequence). The CDR3 DNA is TGTGCCAGCAGCCCGACCGGGGAGCGGGAGATAAAGGGGGAGCTGTTTTTT. This encodes CASSPTGEREIKGELFF.

V is TRBV5-1 and J is TRBJ2-5, with D perhaps TRBD2 (6 bases). CDR3 length equals 14 residues. V lost 0 bases and J 5 bases, leaving 11 bases between the germline ends. Germline CDR1 is SGHRS and CDR2 is YFSETQ. In DNA, the CDR3 is TGCGCCAGCAGCTTGGAACCGGGGAGGGAGACCCAGTACTTC. Translating gives CASSLEPGRETQYF.

The V and J genes are TRBV25-1 and TRBJ1-1, with D tentatively TRBD1 (5 bases). The CDR3 loop spans 14 amino acids. CDR1 and CDR2 (germline): MGHDK, SYGVNS. Between the trimmed V and J ends, which lost 0 bases and 2 bases, there was a span of 7 bases. This CDR3 reads CASSEYRANTEAFF. CDR3 in DNA: TGTGCCAGCAGTGAATACAGGGCTAACACTGAAGCTTTCTTT.

The sample holds a few counts of this clone. J is TRBJ1-3 and V is TRBV18, with D possibly being TRBD1 (5 bases). V lost 3 bases and J lost 0, with 15 bases in between. The CDR3 length is 17 residues. Germline CDR1 is KGHSH and CDR2 is LQKENI. In DNA, the CDR3 is TGTGCCAGCTCACCTCGAATGGGGGGTTACTCTGGAAACACCATATATTTT. Its translation is CASSPRMGGYSGNTIYF.